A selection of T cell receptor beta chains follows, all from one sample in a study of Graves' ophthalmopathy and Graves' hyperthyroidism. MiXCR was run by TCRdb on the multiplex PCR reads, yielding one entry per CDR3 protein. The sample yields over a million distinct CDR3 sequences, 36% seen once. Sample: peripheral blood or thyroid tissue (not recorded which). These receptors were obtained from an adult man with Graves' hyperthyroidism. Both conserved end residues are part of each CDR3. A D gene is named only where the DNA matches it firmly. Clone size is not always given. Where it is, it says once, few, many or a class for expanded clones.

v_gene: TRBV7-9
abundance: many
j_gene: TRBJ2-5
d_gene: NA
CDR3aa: CASSLQRGRPRETQYF
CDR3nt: TGTGCCAGCAGCTTACAAAGGGGACGACCAAGGGAGACCCAGTACTTC

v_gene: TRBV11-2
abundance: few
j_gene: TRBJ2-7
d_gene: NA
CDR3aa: CASSQGLVGEQYF
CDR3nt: TGTGCCAGCAGCCAAGGTCTCGTTGGGGAGCAGTACTTC

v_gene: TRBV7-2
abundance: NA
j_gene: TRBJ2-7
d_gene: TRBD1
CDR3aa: CASSSRTGVIYEQYF
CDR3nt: TGTGCCAGCAGCTCCAGGACAGGGGTTATCTACGAGCAGTACTTC

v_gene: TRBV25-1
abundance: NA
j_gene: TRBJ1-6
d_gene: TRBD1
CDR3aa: CASSESAGGPLSNSPLHF
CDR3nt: TGTGCCAGCAGTGAATCGGCAGGGGGCCCATTATCGAATTCACCCCTCCACTTT

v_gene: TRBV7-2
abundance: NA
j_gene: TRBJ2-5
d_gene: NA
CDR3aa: CASSSDTRGGKTQYF
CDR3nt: TGTGCCAGCAGCTCAGACACCAGGGGGGGGAAGACCCAGTACTTC

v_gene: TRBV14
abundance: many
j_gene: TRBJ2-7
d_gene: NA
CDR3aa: CASSQGTPGGYEQYF
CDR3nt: TGTGCCAGCAGCCAGGGTACGCCTGGAGGCTACGAGCAGTACTTC

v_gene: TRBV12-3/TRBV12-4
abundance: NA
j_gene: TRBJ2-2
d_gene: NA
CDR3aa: CASSLQGFGNTGELFF
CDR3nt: TGTGCCAGCAGTTTACAAGGTTTCGGGAACACCGGGGAGCTGTTTTTT

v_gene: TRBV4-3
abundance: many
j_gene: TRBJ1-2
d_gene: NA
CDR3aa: CASSQRGSGGYTF
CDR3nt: TGCGCCAGCAGCCAGAGGGGGAGTGGTGGCTACACCTTC

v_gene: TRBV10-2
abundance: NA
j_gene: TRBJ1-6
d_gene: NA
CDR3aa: CASSEGGESPLHF
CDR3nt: TGCGCCAGCAGTGAGGGGGGAGAATCACCCCTCCACTTT

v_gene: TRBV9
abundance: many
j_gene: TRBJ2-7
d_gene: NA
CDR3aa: CASSEPGSYEQYF
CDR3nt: TGTGCCAGCAGCGAGCCGGGGTCCTACGAGCAGTACTTC

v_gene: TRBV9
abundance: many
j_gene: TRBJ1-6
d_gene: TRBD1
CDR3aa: CASRTGTGGDLDNSPLHF
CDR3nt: TGTGCCAGCAGGACCGGGACAGGGGGCGATTTGGATAATTCACCCCTCCACTTT

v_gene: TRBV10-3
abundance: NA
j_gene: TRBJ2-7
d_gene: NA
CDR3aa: CARGHEQYF
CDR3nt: TGTGCCAGGGGTCACGAGCAGTACTTC

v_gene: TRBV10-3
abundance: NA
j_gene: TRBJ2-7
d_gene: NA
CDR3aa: CAISESQRQSYEQYF
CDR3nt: TGTGCCATCAGTGAGTCCCAGCGGCAGTCCTACGAGCAGTACTTC

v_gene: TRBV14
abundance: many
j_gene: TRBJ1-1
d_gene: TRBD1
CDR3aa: CASSLLQGEAEAFF
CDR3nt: TGTGCCAGCAGCCTTTTACAGGGGGAGGCTGAAGCTTTCTTT

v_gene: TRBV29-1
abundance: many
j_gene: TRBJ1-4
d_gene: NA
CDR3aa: CSVGGGEKLFF
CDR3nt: TGCAGCGTTGGAGGAGGTGAAAAACTGTTTTTT

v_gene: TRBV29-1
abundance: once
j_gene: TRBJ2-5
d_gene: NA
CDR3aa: CSVDPGREETQYF
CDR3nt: TGCAGCGTTGACCCCGGGCGTGAGGAGACCCAGTACTTC

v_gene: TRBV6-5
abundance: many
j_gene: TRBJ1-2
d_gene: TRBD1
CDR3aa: CASSHRDRFTGYTF
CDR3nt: TGTGCCAGCAGTCACCGGGACAGGTTCACGGGCTACACCTTC

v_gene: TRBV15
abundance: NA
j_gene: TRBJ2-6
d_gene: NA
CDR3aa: CATSGQGTSGANVLTF
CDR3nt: TGTGCCACCAGCGGGCAGGGTACCTCTGGGGCCAACGTCCTGACTTTC

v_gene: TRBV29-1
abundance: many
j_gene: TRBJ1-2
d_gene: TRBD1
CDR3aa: CSVDQGAYYGYTF
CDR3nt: TGCAGCGTTGACCAGGGGGCCTACTATGGCTACACCTTC

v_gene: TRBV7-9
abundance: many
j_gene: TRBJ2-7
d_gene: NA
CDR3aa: CASSPLSGDSYEQYF
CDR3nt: TGTGCCAGCAGCCCATTGTCCGGGGACTCCTACGAGCAGTACTTC

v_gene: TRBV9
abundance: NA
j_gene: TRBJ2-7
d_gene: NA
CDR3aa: CASSPEGVRAYEQYF
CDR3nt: TGTGCCAGCAGCCCAGAGGGGGTAAGGGCCTACGAGCAGTACTTC

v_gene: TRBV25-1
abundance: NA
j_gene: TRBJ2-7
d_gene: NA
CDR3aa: CASSLEQTGSYEQYF
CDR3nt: TGTGCCAGCAGTCTAGAACAGACAGGCTCCTACGAGCAGTACTTC

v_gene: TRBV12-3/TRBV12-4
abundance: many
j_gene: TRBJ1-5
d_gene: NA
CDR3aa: CASSLGGRGQPQHF
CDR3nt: TGTGCCAGCAGTTTAGGAGGCAGGGGTCAGCCCCAGCATTTT

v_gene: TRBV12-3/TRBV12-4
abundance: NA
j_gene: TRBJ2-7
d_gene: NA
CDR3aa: CASSLTRSYGQYF
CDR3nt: TGTGCCAGCAGCCTGACTCGTTCCTACGGGCAGTACTTC

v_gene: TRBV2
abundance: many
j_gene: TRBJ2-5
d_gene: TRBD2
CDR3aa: CASSDESGSRETQYF
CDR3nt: TGTGCCAGCAGTGACGAAAGCGGGAGTCGGGAGACCCAGTACTTC

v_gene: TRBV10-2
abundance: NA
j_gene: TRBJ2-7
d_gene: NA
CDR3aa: CASGSPFPDEQYF
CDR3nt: TGTGCCAGCGGATCGCCGTTCCCAGACGAGCAGTACTTC

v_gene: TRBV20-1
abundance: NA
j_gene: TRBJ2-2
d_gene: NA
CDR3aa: CSARDWAREETGELFF
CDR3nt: TGCAGTGCTAGAGACTGGGCGAGGGAGGAGACCGGGGAGCTGTTTTTT

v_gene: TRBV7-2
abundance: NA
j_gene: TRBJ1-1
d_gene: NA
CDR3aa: CASSLGSAGANVLTFF
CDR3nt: TGTGCCAGCAGCTTAGGGTCTGCGGGGGCCAACGTCCTGACTTTCTTT

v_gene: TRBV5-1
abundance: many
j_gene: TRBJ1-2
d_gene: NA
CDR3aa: CASSLATGPGGYTF
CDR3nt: TGCGCCAGCAGCTTGGCCACGGGACCCGGGGGCTACACCTTC

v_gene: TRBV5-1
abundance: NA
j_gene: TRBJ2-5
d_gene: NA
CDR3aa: CASSSLTGPQYF
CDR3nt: TGCGCCAGCAGCTCTTTGACTGGGCCCCAGTACTTC

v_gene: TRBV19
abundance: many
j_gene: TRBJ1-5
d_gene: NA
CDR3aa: CASSSNSDQPQHF
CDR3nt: TGTGCCAGTAGTTCCAACTCAGATCAGCCCCAGCATTTT

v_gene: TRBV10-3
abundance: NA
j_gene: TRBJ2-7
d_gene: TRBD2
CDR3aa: CAISDSGSGRSRDEQYF
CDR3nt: TGTGCCATCAGCGACTCAGGTAGCGGGAGGAGTCGAGACGAGCAGTACTTC

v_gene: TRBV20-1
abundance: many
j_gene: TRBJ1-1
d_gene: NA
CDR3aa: CSARAQRGMNTEAFF
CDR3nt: TGCAGTGCTAGGGCCCAGAGGGGCATGAACACTGAAGCTTTCTTT

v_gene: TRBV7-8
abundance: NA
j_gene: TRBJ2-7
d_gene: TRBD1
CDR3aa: CAWSKGQPLSYEQYF
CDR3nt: TGTGCCTGGAGCAAGGGACAGCCCCTTTCCTACGAGCAGTACTTC

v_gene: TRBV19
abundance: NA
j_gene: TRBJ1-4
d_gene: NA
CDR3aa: CASSILSVFF
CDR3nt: TGTGCCAGTAGTATCTTAAGCGTCTTTTTT

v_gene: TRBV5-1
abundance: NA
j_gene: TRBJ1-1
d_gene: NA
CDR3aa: CASSLVWTGTEAFF
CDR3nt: TGCGCCAGCAGCTTGGTTTGGACGGGCACTGAAGCTTTCTTT

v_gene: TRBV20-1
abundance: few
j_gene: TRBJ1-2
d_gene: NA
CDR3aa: CSAHESGAYGSYGYTF
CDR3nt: TGCAGTGCCCACGAGAGCGGGGCGTACGGTTCGTATGGCTACACCTTC

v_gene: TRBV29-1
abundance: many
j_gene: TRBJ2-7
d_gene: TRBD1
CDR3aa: CSVGQGQGLYYEQYF
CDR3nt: TGCAGCGTTGGGCAGGGACAGGGTCTTTACTACGAGCAGTACTTC

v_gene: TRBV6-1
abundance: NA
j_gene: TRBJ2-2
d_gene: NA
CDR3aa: CASSSQTGELFF
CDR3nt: TGTGCCAGCAGTTCCCAGACCGGGGAGCTGTTTTTT

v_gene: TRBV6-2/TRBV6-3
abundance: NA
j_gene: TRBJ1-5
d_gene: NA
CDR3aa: CASSSNRDNNQPQHF
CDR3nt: TGTGCCAGCAGTTCGAACCGGGACAACAATCAGCCCCAGCATTTT

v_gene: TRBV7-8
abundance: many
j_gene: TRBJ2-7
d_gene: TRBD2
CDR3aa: CASLRSSGIAGPSYEQYF
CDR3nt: TGTGCCAGTCTACGAAGCAGTGGGATAGCGGGTCCATCCTACGAGCAGTACTTC

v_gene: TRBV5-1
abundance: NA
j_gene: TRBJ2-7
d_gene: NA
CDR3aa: CASNLRVGENEQYF
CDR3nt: TGCGCCAGCAACTTAAGAGTGGGAGAAAACGAGCAGTACTTC

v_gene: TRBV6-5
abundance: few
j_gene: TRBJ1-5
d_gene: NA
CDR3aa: CASNPRQDSNQPQHF
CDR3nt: TGTGCCAGCAACCCTAGACAGGACAGCAATCAGCCCCAGCATTTT

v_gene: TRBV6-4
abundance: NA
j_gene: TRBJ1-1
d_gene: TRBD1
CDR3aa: CASSDRGQAEAFF
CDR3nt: TGTGCCAGCAGTGATAGGGGACAGGCTGAAGCTTTCTTT

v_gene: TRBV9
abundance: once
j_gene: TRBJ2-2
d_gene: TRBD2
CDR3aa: CAGSVVSSGGAGGELFF
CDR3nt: TGTGCCGGCAGCGTAGTGTCCAGCGGGGGGGCCGGCGGGGAGCTGTTTTTT

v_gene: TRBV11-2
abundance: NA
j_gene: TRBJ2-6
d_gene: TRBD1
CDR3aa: CASSLIPGQGSTGANVLTF
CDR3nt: TGTGCCAGCAGCTTAATCCCGGGACAGGGAAGTACTGGGGCCAACGTCCTGACTTTC

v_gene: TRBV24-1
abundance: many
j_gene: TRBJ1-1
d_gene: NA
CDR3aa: CATSGVHGTEAFF
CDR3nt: TGTGCCACCAGTGGTGTTCACGGGACTGAAGCTTTCTTT

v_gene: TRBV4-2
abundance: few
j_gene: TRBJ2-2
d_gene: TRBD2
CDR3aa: CASSQDVASGRSGELFF
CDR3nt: TGTGCCAGCAGCCAAGATGTGGCTAGCGGGAGGTCGGGGGAGCTGTTTTTT

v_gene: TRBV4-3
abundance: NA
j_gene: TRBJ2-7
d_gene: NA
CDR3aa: CASSQERGLAPQYEQYF
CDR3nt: TGCGCCAGCAGCCAAGAGAGGGGATTAGCCCCCCAATACGAGCAGTACTTC

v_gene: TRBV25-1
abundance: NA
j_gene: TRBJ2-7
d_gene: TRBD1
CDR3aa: CASSAPPGQGRYEQYF
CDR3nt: TGTGCCAGCAGTGCCCCTCCGGGACAGGGCCGGTACGAGCAGTACTTC

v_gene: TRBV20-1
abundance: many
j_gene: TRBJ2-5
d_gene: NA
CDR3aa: CSAAWGAQFETQYF
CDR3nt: TGCAGTGCTGCTTGGGGGGCGCAATTTGAGACCCAGTACTTC

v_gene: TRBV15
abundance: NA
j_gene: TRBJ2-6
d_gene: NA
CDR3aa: CATSRDPRSSGANVLTF
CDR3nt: TGTGCCACCAGCAGAGATCCCAGGAGCTCTGGGGCCAACGTCCTGACTTTC

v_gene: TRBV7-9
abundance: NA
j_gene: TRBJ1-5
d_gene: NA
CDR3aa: CASRTLRGEHF
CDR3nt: TGTGCCAGCAGGACTCTGAGGGGTGAGCATTTT

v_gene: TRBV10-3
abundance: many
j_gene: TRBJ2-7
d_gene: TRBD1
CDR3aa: CAIGSGQGIYEQYF
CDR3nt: TGTGCCATCGGATCGGGACAGGGTATTTACGAGCAGTACTTC